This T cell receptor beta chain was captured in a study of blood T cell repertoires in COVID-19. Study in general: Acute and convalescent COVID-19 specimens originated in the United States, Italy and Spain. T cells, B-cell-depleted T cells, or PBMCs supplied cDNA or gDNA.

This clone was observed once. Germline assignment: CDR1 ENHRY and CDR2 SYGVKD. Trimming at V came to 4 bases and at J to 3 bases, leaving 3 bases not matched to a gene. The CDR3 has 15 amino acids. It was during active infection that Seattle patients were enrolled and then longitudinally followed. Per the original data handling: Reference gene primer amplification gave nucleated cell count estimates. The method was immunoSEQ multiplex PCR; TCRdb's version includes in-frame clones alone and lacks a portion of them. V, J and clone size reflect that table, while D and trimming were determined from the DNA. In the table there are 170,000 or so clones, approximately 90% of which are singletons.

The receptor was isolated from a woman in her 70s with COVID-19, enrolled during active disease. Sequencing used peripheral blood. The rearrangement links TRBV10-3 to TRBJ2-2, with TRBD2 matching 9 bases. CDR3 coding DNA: TGTGCCATCAGTGGACTAGCGGCAGACACCGGGGAGCTGTTTTTT. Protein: CAISGLAADTGELFF.